The rows below give T cell receptor beta chains drawn from one sample of a study of T cells in Graves' hyperthyroidism and ophthalmopathy. TCRdb reprocessed the multiplex PCR reads via MiXCR and lists one record per CDR3 protein. This sample has around 360,000 distinct CDR3 sequences, with approximately 14% found just once. Sequencing was performed on blood. The receptors here all came from a woman between 55 and 75 years old with Graves' ophthalmopathy. CDR3s include the opening cysteine and the closing phenylalanine or tryptophan. A D gene is named only where the DNA matches it firmly. A row's size may be missing; if present it is once, few, many or a size class.

cdr3_aa: CASSYDRGWQPQHF
cdr3_nt: TGTGCCAGCAGTTACGACAGGGGCTGGCAGCCCCAGCATTTT
v_call: TRBV6-5
d_call: TRBD1
clone_size: NA
j_call: TRBJ1-5

cdr3_aa: CASSSGSRNEKLFF
cdr3_nt: TGTGCCAGCAGTTCAGGAAGCCGGAATGAAAAACTGTTTTTT
v_call: TRBV6-1
d_call: NA
clone_size: NA
j_call: TRBJ1-4

cdr3_aa: CASRQDTGLNTEAFF
cdr3_nt: TGTGCCAGCAGACAGGATACAGGATTGAACACTGAAGCTTTCTTT
v_call: TRBV7-9
d_call: NA
clone_size: few
j_call: TRBJ1-1

cdr3_aa: CASSLGAVGTGTDTQYF
cdr3_nt: TGTGCCAGCAGTCTTGGGGCCGTGGGCACGGGCACAGATACGCAGTATTTT
v_call: TRBV28
d_call: NA
clone_size: many
j_call: TRBJ2-3

cdr3_aa: CASSQPGPTNYGYTF
cdr3_nt: TGTGCCAGCAGCCAGCCGGGTCCGACTAACTATGGCTACACCTTC
v_call: TRBV3-1
d_call: NA
clone_size: many
j_call: TRBJ1-2

cdr3_aa: CAWSVGGRALYEQFF
cdr3_nt: TGTGCCTGGAGTGTAGGCGGGAGGGCCCTCTATGAGCAGTTCTTC
v_call: TRBV30
d_call: TRBD2
clone_size: many
j_call: TRBJ2-1

cdr3_aa: CAWSGQRYGYTF
cdr3_nt: TGTGCCTGGAGTGGACAGCGATATGGCTACACCTTC
v_call: TRBV30
d_call: NA
clone_size: many
j_call: TRBJ1-2

cdr3_aa: CASSLGRQGGQETQYF
cdr3_nt: TGCGCCAGCAGCTTGGGGAGACAGGGAGGCCAAGAGACCCAGTACTTC
v_call: TRBV5-1
d_call: NA
clone_size: many
j_call: TRBJ2-5

cdr3_aa: CASRDYLGSYEQYF
cdr3_nt: TGTGCCAGCAGGGACTACCTGGGTTCCTACGAGCAGTACTTC
v_call: TRBV6-1
d_call: NA
clone_size: few
j_call: TRBJ2-7

cdr3_aa: CAWSPGPPKETQYF
cdr3_nt: TGTGCCTGGAGCCCGGGACCGCCAAAAGAGACCCAGTACTTC
v_call: TRBV30
d_call: NA
clone_size: few
j_call: TRBJ2-5

cdr3_aa: CASSFGRMEGNEQFF
cdr3_nt: TGTGCCAGCAGTTTCGGGAGGATGGAAGGGAATGAGCAGTTCTTC
v_call: TRBV12-3/TRBV12-4
d_call: TRBD2
clone_size: many
j_call: TRBJ2-1

cdr3_aa: CASRVSHGGRGNTIYF
cdr3_nt: TGTGCCAGCAGGGTGTCCCACGGAGGTAGGGGAAACACCATATATTTT
v_call: TRBV28
d_call: NA
clone_size: NA
j_call: TRBJ1-3

cdr3_aa: CSARGATSASYEQYF
cdr3_nt: TGCAGTGCTCGAGGGGCCACTAGCGCGTCCTACGAGCAGTACTTC
v_call: TRBV20-1
d_call: TRBD2
clone_size: NA
j_call: TRBJ2-7

cdr3_aa: CASSLAQRDHTGELFF
cdr3_nt: TGTGCCAGCAGCTTAGCGCAGCGGGACCACACCGGGGAGCTGTTTTTT
v_call: TRBV7-9
d_call: TRBD2
clone_size: NA
j_call: TRBJ2-2

cdr3_aa: CASSPGTGMDGYTF
cdr3_nt: TGTGCCAGCTCTCCCGGGACAGGGATGGACGGCTACACCTTC
v_call: TRBV18
d_call: TRBD1
clone_size: many
j_call: TRBJ1-2

cdr3_aa: CASSPTSGSFSTGELFF
cdr3_nt: TGTGCCAGCAGCCCGACTAGCGGGAGCTTTAGCACCGGGGAGCTGTTTTTT
v_call: TRBV7-2
d_call: TRBD2
clone_size: many
j_call: TRBJ2-2

cdr3_aa: CASSLEQGGQPQHF
cdr3_nt: TGTGCCAGCAGCTTGGAGCAGGGTGGTCAGCCCCAGCATTTT
v_call: TRBV5-5
d_call: NA
clone_size: NA
j_call: TRBJ1-5

cdr3_aa: CASTPLAGGYEQYF
cdr3_nt: TGTGCCAGCACTCCACTAGCGGGAGGCTACGAGCAGTACTTC
v_call: TRBV2
d_call: TRBD2
clone_size: NA
j_call: TRBJ2-7

cdr3_aa: CASSTKGGASYNEQFF
cdr3_nt: TGTGCCAGCAGCACCAAGGGGGGGGCAAGCTACAATGAGCAGTTCTTC
v_call: TRBV9
d_call: NA
clone_size: many
j_call: TRBJ2-1

cdr3_aa: CASTRTMNEQYF
cdr3_nt: TGTGCCAGCACTAGGACAATGAACGAGCAGTACTTC
v_call: TRBV2
d_call: NA
clone_size: many
j_call: TRBJ2-7

cdr3_aa: CASSLDAGDQPQHF
cdr3_nt: TGTGCCAGCAGTTTAGACGCAGGGGATCAGCCCCAGCATTTT
v_call: TRBV12-3/TRBV12-4
d_call: NA
clone_size: few
j_call: TRBJ1-5

cdr3_aa: CASSLVSSGRGTDTQYF
cdr3_nt: TGTGCCAGCAGCTTAGTGTCCAGCGGGAGAGGCACAGATACGCAGTATTTT
v_call: TRBV7-8
d_call: TRBD2
clone_size: many
j_call: TRBJ2-3

cdr3_aa: CASTQLRGEDTQYF
cdr3_nt: TGCGCCAGCACTCAACTGAGGGGAGAGGATACGCAGTATTTT
v_call: TRBV5-1
d_call: NA
clone_size: many
j_call: TRBJ2-3

cdr3_aa: CSVDGLAGESSYNEQFF
cdr3_nt: TGCAGCGTTGATGGCCTAGCGGGGGAGTCCTCCTACAATGAGCAGTTCTTC
v_call: TRBV29-1
d_call: TRBD2
clone_size: few
j_call: TRBJ2-1

cdr3_aa: CASSTVSAGVGTDTQYF
cdr3_nt: TGTGCCAGTAGTACCGTCTCAGCGGGAGTTGGGACAGATACGCAGTATTTT
v_call: TRBV19
d_call: TRBD2
clone_size: NA
j_call: TRBJ2-3

cdr3_aa: CSARPPRGQRSNTGELFF
cdr3_nt: TGCAGTGCTAGACCCCCCAGGGGACAACGATCGAACACCGGGGAGCTGTTTTTT
v_call: TRBV20-1
d_call: NA
clone_size: many
j_call: TRBJ2-2

cdr3_aa: CASSLTGGQGKLDTQYF
cdr3_nt: TGTGCCAGCAGCTTAACAGGAGGGCAGGGGAAGTTGGATACGCAGTATTTT
v_call: TRBV7-3
d_call: NA
clone_size: NA
j_call: TRBJ2-3

cdr3_aa: CSAGGVREDTQYF
cdr3_nt: TGCAGTGCGGGAGGTGTGCGCGAAGATACGCAGTATTTT
v_call: TRBV20-1
d_call: NA
clone_size: many
j_call: TRBJ2-3

cdr3_aa: CATSDLQLAGTEQFF
cdr3_nt: TGTGCCACCAGTGATTTGCAACTAGCGGGAACTGAGCAGTTCTTC
v_call: TRBV24-1
d_call: TRBD2
clone_size: many
j_call: TRBJ2-1

cdr3_aa: CSARVGTSGMPDTQYF
cdr3_nt: TGCAGTGCTAGAGTCGGGACTAGCGGGATGCCAGATACGCAGTATTTT
v_call: TRBV20-1
d_call: TRBD2
clone_size: many
j_call: TRBJ2-3

cdr3_aa: CASSPPNSYEQYF
cdr3_nt: TGCGCCAGCAGCCCGCCCAACTCCTACGAGCAGTACTTC
v_call: TRBV5-1
d_call: NA
clone_size: many
j_call: TRBJ2-7

cdr3_aa: CASSQDTDTGYTF
cdr3_nt: TGCGCCAGCAGCCAAGACACAGATACCGGCTACACCTTC
v_call: TRBV4-1
d_call: NA
clone_size: many
j_call: TRBJ1-2

cdr3_aa: CASSPQGQNTEAFF
cdr3_nt: TGTGCCAGCAGCCCACAAGGACAGAACACTGAAGCTTTCTTT
v_call: TRBV7-2
d_call: NA
clone_size: many
j_call: TRBJ1-1

cdr3_aa: CASSESGTSGHNEQFF
cdr3_nt: TGCGCCAGCAGTGAGTCGGGGACTAGCGGCCACAATGAGCAGTTCTTC
v_call: TRBV10-1
d_call: TRBD2
clone_size: NA
j_call: TRBJ2-1

cdr3_aa: CASSLSLLGGYNEQFF
cdr3_nt: TGTGCCAGCAGCCTCTCTCTATTGGGAGGATACAATGAGCAGTTCTTC
v_call: TRBV27
d_call: NA
clone_size: many
j_call: TRBJ2-1

cdr3_aa: CAGIPGTTQETQYF
cdr3_nt: TGTGCCGGGATTCCGGGGACTACGCAAGAGACCCAGTACTTC
v_call: TRBV6-1
d_call: TRBD2
clone_size: NA
j_call: TRBJ2-5

cdr3_aa: CSARGPSGRRNEQFF
cdr3_nt: TGCAGTGCCAGGGGGCCGAGCGGGAGGCGCAATGAGCAGTTCTTC
v_call: TRBV20-1
d_call: NA
clone_size: many
j_call: TRBJ2-1

cdr3_aa: CASRQAGSANEKLFF
cdr3_nt: TGTGCCAGTAGGCAGGCGGGCTCGGCTAATGAAAAACTGTTTTTT
v_call: TRBV19
d_call: NA
clone_size: NA
j_call: TRBJ1-4

cdr3_aa: CASSPVAGGVQETQYF
cdr3_nt: TGTGCCAGCAGCCCCGTAGCGGGAGGCGTTCAAGAGACCCAGTACTTC
v_call: TRBV3-1
d_call: TRBD2
clone_size: many
j_call: TRBJ2-5

cdr3_aa: CASTRGESNEQFF
cdr3_nt: TGTGCCAGTACCCGGGGGGAAAGTAATGAGCAGTTCTTC
v_call: TRBV19
d_call: TRBD2
clone_size: NA
j_call: TRBJ2-1